Included here is one TCR beta chain sequence, with context. Reverse transcription of all isolated RNA meant that expressed TCRB transcripts were sequenced. Sequenced by immunoSEQ multiplex PCR; TCRdb stores in-frame clones only, minus some. The profile shows 200,000 to 300,000 clones, roughly 70% of them singletons. All of the sorted populations showed purity greater than 95%. The V gene lost 3 bases and the J gene lost 0 bases, with 9 bases spanning the gap. The CDR3 extends over 14 amino acids. From germline, CDR1 is SEHNR and CDR2 FQNEAQ (reference sequence). The sample comes from a study of beta chain features in type 1 diabetes.

This receptor was obtained from a man aged 25 to 45 in good health. The sequenced material came from naive CD4+ T cells from blood. The V and J genes are TRBV7-9 and TRBJ2-7; D unclear. The CDR3 DNA reads TGTGCCAGCAGCTTCTTAGAGAGCTCCTACGAGCAGTACTTC. Translation gives CASSFLESSYEQYF.